The sequence of this T cell receptor beta chain was determined in a study of blood T cell repertoires in COVID-19. TCRdb's table, derived via immunoSEQ multiplex PCR, lists solely in-frame clones and lacks some. This table holds roughly 390,000 clones, around 85% found once. This clone has only a few counts. Material for sequencing was peripheral blood. The clonotype was recovered from a woman younger than 30 with acute or convalescent COVID-19.

The CDR3 region is CATEDRSSYEQYF. CDR3 in DNA: TGTGCCACCGAAGACAGGAGCTCCTACGAGCAGTACTTC. The chain uses TRBV24-1 and TRBJ2-7; D possibly corresponds to TRBD1 (6 bases). This CDR3 contains 13 residues. The germline V and J ends were trimmed by 9 bases and 0 bases, with 11 bases remaining between them. Germline CDR1 KGHDR, CDR2 SFDVKD.